This TCR beta chain was sequenced during a study of PD-1 blockade in classical Hodgkin lymphoma. Study-level points and caveats: CD8+ TCR diversity did not rise significantly by C4D1, unlike CD4+. When set against healthy donors, newly diagnosed patients were reported to show lower baseline TCR diversity.

The data were produced by immunoSEQ multiplex PCR, yet TCRdb's version contains in-frame clones alone and is incomplete. The sample holds 95,000 to 100,000 clones; about 89% are singletons and the top ten take around 7%. Every patient relapsed after autologous stem cell transplantation, and brentuximab vedotin exposure varied. This clone was seen just once. Its antigen is not identified. The material was peripheral blood mononuclear cells (PBMCs), obtained before the second cycle of nivolumab. The receptor's source is a human donor with classical Hodgkin lymphoma.

The CDR3 loop reads CASNWGRDRGPQTDTGELFF. CDR3 DNA: TGCGCCAGCAACTGGGGCCGGGACAGGGGGCCGCAAACTGACACCGGGGAGCTGTTTTTT. The V and J genes are TRBV5-1 and TRBJ2-2; 12 bases map to TRBD1. The CDR3 has 20 amino acids. The V gene's germline CDR1 is SGHRS and CDR2 YFSETQ. The trim removed 6 bases at V and 3 bases at J, leaving 18 bases unmatched.